This T cell receptor (beta chain) was profiled in a study of T-cell reconstitution after alpha-beta-depleted transplantation in children. Study-wide results and caveats: From surviving recipient T cells and thymic progenitors came the high day-60 TCRbeta diversity observed in some patients.

This clonotype was observed many times. Its antigen remains unknown. This CDR3 has 16 amino acids. V was clipped by 0 bases and J by 0 bases, with 13 bases between them. In germline, CDR1 is SQVTM, CDR2 ANQGSEA. Library preparation (for TCRbeta) was performed with unique molecular identifiers. One entry per CDR3 protein, called by TCRdb with MiXCR from the PCR reads. This repertoire shows about 590,000 distinct CDR3 sequences, roughly 13% found once; its top ten account for over 2%. Sequencing was performed on PBMCs, mostly from graft donor cells, taken 360 days after TCRalphabeta/CD19-depleted stem cell transplant. This clonotype was sampled from a male patient younger than 18 who had a stem cell transplant for acute myeloid leukemia, so the T cells may come from the graft donor. This sequence joins TRBV29-1 and TRBJ2-3, with a weak D call TRBD1 (5 bases). DNA for the CDR3: TGCAGCGTTGAAGATGGGGCTTCCCTTAGCACAGATACGCAGTATTTT. It translates to CSVEDGASLSTDTQYF.